This TCR beta chain was recorded in a study of monozygotic twins with inflammatory bowel disease (dated by TCRdb to the late 2010s). Regarding the study in general: A total of approximately 28 monozygotic twin pairs were included in the full study, comprising nine German pairs (four IBD-concordant, five IBD-discordant) and 19 IBD-discordant Danish pairs. Within discordant pairs, disease-associated traits were sought mainly by comparing IBD patients with their genetically identical healthy co-twins. Each individual had, on average, about 151 000 unique TCRalpha sequences and 181 000 unique TCRbeta sequences available for analysis.

From each donor, an approximately 2.5 ml peripheral blood sample was drawn into PAXgene tubes and stored at -80 degrees C. Without T cell sorting, total RNA was isolated from whole blood using the PAXgene blood miRNA kit on an automated QIAcube. Peripheral blood from monozygotic twin pairs, either concordant or discordant for inflammatory bowel disease, underwent deep TCRalpha and TCRbeta repertoire profiling that used unique molecular barcoding. Smoking habits were recorded for all twin pairs, and each individual was classified as a current, former or never smoker. What the work shows at the level of the full study, not this receptor alone: Concordant and discordant twins showed no difference in repertoire similarity, possibly because of limited statistical power. The results gave no support for a single strong signal or clonotype linked to IBD. A decrease in TCRbeta repertoire diversity, as measured by inverse Simpson index, was observed in IBD patients compared with their healthy co-twins. Distinction between different T cell subtypes could not be achieved in the analysis. Fewer clonotypes were shared with other individuals by IBD patients than by healthy twins, most markedly in patients showing signs of disease activity. Because patients received different immunosuppressive treatments, the repertoires may have picked up extra background noise and variability between individuals.

The library came from 5' RACE. For each TCR library, approximately 3,700 ng of total RNA was used. For each sample, cDNA synthesis was carried out in eight separate reactions using SMARTScribe reverse transcriptase. Unique molecular identifiers containing a 6-nucleotide sample barcode were introduced through template switching during cDNA synthesis. Two nested PCRs of around 16 and 10 cycles amplified the TCRalpha and TCRbeta cDNA, and bead purification followed each PCR. Before amplification, the cDNA was both treated with uracil DNA-glycosylase and purified with the QIAquick PCR purification kit. The second PCR was the step at which Illumina TruSeq-compatible adapters and sample-specific barcodes were added. Library quality and concentration were assessed using TapeStation and Qubit, and roughly 5.5 ng of each library was pooled. Pooled libraries were sequenced on an Illumina HiSeq2500 single-index Rapid Run with 2 x 100 bp reads and custom sequencing primers. As for how the authors treated the data: PCR and sequencing errors were corrected by UMI-based consensus assembly using MiGEC version 1.2.6. MiXCR version 2.1.1 handled V(D)J alignment, clonotype assembly and CDR3 extraction. Gene usage, clonotype sharing and MAIT/NKT TCR abundance were normalised by analysing the top 1000, 10 000 and 20 000 clonotypes per sample. After downsampling to 27 000 UMIs, diversity was calculated as the inverse Simpson index using the vegan R package. Paired Mann-Whitney U tests on discordant twin pairs were used, with Benjamini-Hochberg multiple-testing correction. TCRdb reprocessed the reads, reporting each CDR3 protein sequence once and no DNA. Clone size and V and J calls follow TCRdb, not the original study. This sample's clone table shows some 190,000 distinct CDR3 sequences. 7.5% to 9.5% of the sample belongs to the ten largest clones.

Based on the germline V gene, the CDR1 and CDR2 sequences are MNHEY and SVGEGT. Including cysteine and phenylalanine, the CDR3 has 15 amino acids. The DNA is unrecorded. On this clonotype: There is no known antigen for this receptor.

The chain links TRBV6-2 or TRBV6-3 with TRBJ1-1; TCRdb's D gene call, TRBD1, goes unchecked for lack of DNA. The material sequenced was blood. This sequence originates from a human donor with ulcerative colitis or Crohn's disease, or a healthy co-twin of an affected twin (not recorded which). The CDR3 amino acid sequence is: CASSYGDSMNTEAFF.